This T cell receptor beta chain was identified during a study of neurological immune-mediated disorders. CDR3 size: 15 residues. Germline V gives CDR1 SGHRS, CDR2 YFSETQ. After removal of 5 bases from V and 7 bases from J, the junction contained 11 bases not matched to a gene. Synthesis of cDNA was accomplished via 5'RACE employing 10-nucleotide random UMIs. Every sequencing run generated in excess of 190 million TCR-beta sequences. These sequences covered 15-18 subjects. MiXCR, run by TCRdb on the 5' RACE reads, gives a single entry per CDR3 protein. The sample holds about 62,000 distinct CDR3 sequences, 4.5% to 5.5% seen once. This clonotype was picked up many times.

The sample taken for sequencing was PBMCs. V is TRBV5-1 and J is TRBJ2-1, with 8 bases matching TRBD2. The sequence was collected from a woman aged 45-60 years with multiple sclerosis. This CDR3 reads CASSAARRGANEQFF. DNA of the CDR3: TGCGCCAGCAGTGCGGCGAGGCGGGGGGCGAATGAGCAGTTCTTC.